The 3 T cell receptor beta chains listed next were all sequenced from one sample in a study of molecular identifiers for immune sequencing clone quantification. TCRdb reanalysed the PCR reads using MiXCR and keeps one entry per CDR3 protein. This sample has about 630,000 distinct CDR3 sequences; 25% occur once, and the top ten carry 0.78%. Specimen: naive CD8+ T cells from blood, with Jurkat cell RNA spiked in. As for subset: FACS-sorted CD8+CD4-CCR7+CD45RA+ naive T cells. The receptor source for this set is a human donor in good health. Some libraries in this study had Jurkat cell RNA spiked in.

As to this clonotype: This clone may be a read error of a much larger clone one base away. The conserved phenylalanine or tryptophan normally closing the CDR3 is absent here, so this likely arose from a read error. The chain combines TRBV11-2 with TRBJ1-1, with a tentative D call TRBD1 (6 bases). The CDR3 covers 13 residues. Trimming pared 5 bases from V and 7 bases from J, leaving 14 bases between. Germline V gene data show CDR1 as SGHAT and CDR2 as FQNNGV. This CDR3 reads CASSVLQGSEAFY. For the CDR3, the DNA is TGTGCCAGCAGCGTACTACAGGGAAGTGAAGCTTTCTAT.

The chain has TRBV19 and TRBJ2-7, with a possible D match to TRBD1 (6 bases). The CDR3 is 13 amino acids. From germline, CDR1 is LNHDA and CDR2 SQIVND (reference sequence). Trimming pared 6 bases from V and 3 bases from J, leaving 12 bases between. The CDR3 region is CASSGRDNYEQYF. The DNA for the CDR3 is TGTGCCAGTAGCGGACGGGACAACTACGAGCAGTACTTC.

The chain links TRBV7-9 to TRBJ2-2; no firm D call. Germline CDR1 is SEHNR and CDR2 is FQNEAQ (reference sequence). V lost 3 bases to trimming and J lost 4 bases, with 6 bases between them. CDR3 size: 13 residues. The CDR3 region has the DNA TGTGCCAGCAGCTTGGCGAGCACCGGGGAGCTGTTTTTT. Its translation is CASSLASTGELFF. Combining the CDR3 with reference TRBV7-9 and TRBJ2-2 gives the whole variable domain DTGVSQNPRHKITKRGQNVTFRCDPISEHNRLYWYRQTLGQGPEFLTYFQNEAQLEKSRLLSDRFSAERPKGSFSTLEIQRTEQGDSAMYLCASSLASTGELFFGEGSRLTVL.